Following are 21 T cell receptor beta chains from one sample sequenced in a study of sequential checkpoint blockade in melanoma. The treatment denotes: randomized to nivolumab then ipilimumab (arm A) or the reverse (arm B). Produced via immunoSEQ multiplex PCR; TCRdb's table is partial and in-frame only. The table shows some 9,600 clones, with more than 75% occurring only once. The sequenced sample was CD8+ T cells sorted from blood (inferred from file names), obtained from a patient given nivolumab and ipilimumab in sequence. The receptors here all came from a human donor with melanoma.

The chain recombines TRBV27 with TRBJ2-7; TRBD1 agrees at 10 bases. This CDR3 region has 14 residues. V was pared by 8 bases and J by 3 bases, with 7 bases of the junction left unmatched. Per germline, CDR1 MNHEY and CDR2 SMNVEV (reference sequence). The chain's CDR3 is CASGPGQGFYEQYF. The CDR3 nucleotides are TGTGCCAGCGGCCCGGGACAGGGGTTCTACGAGCAGTACTTC.

The rearrangement links TRBV5-4 to TRBJ1-1, with D perhaps matching TRBD1 (6 bases). CDR1 is SGHNT, CDR2 YYREEE, per germline (reference sequence). Trimming pared 3 bases from V and 1 base from J, leaving 10 bases between. The length of the CDR3 is 14 residues. CDR3 coding DNA: TGTGCCAGCAGCTCCAAACAGGGGAACACTGAAGCTTTCTTT. Encoded protein: CASSSKQGNTEAFF.

The chain combines TRBV2 with TRBJ2-7, with TRBD1 as a possible D gene (5 bases). Germline assignment: CDR1 SNHLY and CDR2 FYNNEI. Trimming stripped 7 bases from V and 2 bases from J, with 9 bases between. This CDR3 has 12 amino acids. This CDR3 is CASMTATYEQYF. In DNA form, the CDR3 reads TGTGCCAGCATGACAGCGACCTACGAGCAGTACTTC.

V usage is TRBV7-9 and J usage is TRBJ1-1, with D unresolved. The CDR3 has 14 amino acids. Germline values: CDR1 SEHNR, CDR2 FQNEAQ (reference sequence). V shed 5 bases and J shed 2 bases, with 12 bases lying between them. CDR3 loop: CASSPTVRNTEAFF. The CDR3 DNA reads as TGTGCCAGCAGCCCTACCGTACGTAACACTGAAGCTTTCTTT.

This clone appeared once. The rearrangement links TRBV4-1 to TRBJ2-7, with TRBD1 identical over 12 bases. Trimming at V came to 1 base and at J to 5 bases, leaving 6 bases not matched to a gene. The CDR3 sequence is 16 residues long. Germline CDR1 MGHRA, CDR2 YSYEKL. The chain's CDR3 is CASSQGRGQGANEQYF. As DNA, the CDR3 is TGCGCCAGCAGCCAAGGCCGGGGACAGGGGGCGAACGAGCAGTACTTC.

This clone was seen a handful of times. V is TRBV6-1 and J is TRBJ2-7, with TRBD1 matching 8 bases. CDR1 and CDR2 (germline): MNHNS, SASEGT. V was clipped by 4 bases and J by 3 bases; unmatched bases: 5. There are 14 residues in the CDR3. The CDR3 nucleotides read TGTGCCAGCAGTGGGACAGGGTCGGTCTACGAGCAGTACTTC. This encodes CASSGTGSVYEQYF.

Only one count was recorded for this clone. The rearrangement uses TRBV19 and TRBJ2-1; TRBD1 might be the D (5 bases). Trimming took 1 base from V and 4 from J, leaving 11 bases between them. In germline, CDR1 is LNHDA, CDR2 SQIVND (reference sequence). CDR3 length: 15 amino acids. The CDR3 DNA sequence: TGTGCCAGTAGTATAGGGGGCAGCATTTACAATGAGCAGTTCTTC. Translation: CASSIGGSIYNEQFF. Full variable domain (outside the CDR3, taken from reference TRBV19 and TRBJ2-1): DGGITQSPKYLFRKEGQNVTLSCEQNLNHDAMYWYRQDPGQGLRLIYYSQIVNDFQKGDIAEGYSVSREKKESFPLTVTSAQKNPTAFYLCASSIGGSIYNEQFFGPGTRLTVL.

This clone was observed a handful of times. The chain recombines TRBV11-3 with TRBJ1-6, with unresolved D. The CDR3 is 14 amino acids. Germline V gives CDR1 SGHNT, CDR2 YENEEA. The V gene lost 0 bases and the J gene lost 7 bases, with 7 bases spanning the gap. The CDR3 region is CASSLDTENSPLHF. CDR3 DNA sequence: TGTGCCAGCAGCTTAGATACGGAGAATTCACCCCTCCACTTT.

The gene calls are TRBV19 and TRBJ2-7; TRBD2 is a possible D gene (5 bases). Germline lookup yields CDR1 LNHDA and CDR2 SQIVND (reference sequence). The V end was cut by 4 bases, the J end by 0 bases, with 10 bases between. The CDR3 has 14 amino acids. For the CDR3, the DNA is TGTGCCAGTAGTAGCGGGCCCAGCTCCTACGAGCAGTACTTC. It encodes CASSSGPSSYEQYF.

CDR3 in DNA: TGTGCCAGCAGCTTGGACAGGGCCGAGCAGTACTTC. It specifies CASSLDRAEQYF. The gene calls are TRBV11-3 and TRBJ2-5; 8 bases are shared with TRBD1. The J call may not be correct, given that the DNA end is closer to TRBJ2-7. Per the germline V gene, CDR1 is SGHNT and CDR2 is YENEEA. There are 12 residues in the CDR3.

The chain combines TRBV7-9 with TRBJ1-1; 8 bases map to TRBD1. Germline V CDR1 and CDR2: SEHNR, FQNEAQ (reference sequence). V was pared by 6 bases and J by 5 bases, with 11 bases of the junction left unmatched. The CDR3 extends over 15 amino acids. The CDR3, as DNA: TGTGCCAGCAGTTTTAGTCAGGGGGCTGAAACTGAAGCTTTCTTT. Amino acid sequence: CASSFSQGAETEAFF.

The chain is built from TRBV6-6 and TRBJ1-4; TRBD1 is a possible D gene (5 bases). The CDR3 has 15 residues. Looked up from germline, CDR1 is MNHNY and CDR2 is SVGAGI (reference sequence). Trimming stripped 9 bases from V and 4 bases from J, with 18 bases between. The CDR3 spells CASLVRQGVNEKLFF. DNA for the CDR3: TGTGCCAGTCTTGTCAGGCAGGGCGTTAATGAAAAACTGTTTTTT.

This clone was counted a single time. The genes are TRBV9 and TRBJ2-7; 7 bases match TRBD1. Germline V gene data show CDR1 as SGDLS and CDR2 as YYNGEE. Losses at the gene ends were 3 bases for V and 0 bases for J; bases not matched to a gene: 6. The CDR3 covers 15 residues. The DNA for the CDR3 is TGTGCCAGCAGCGAGGGGGCAGGGAGCTCCTACGAGCAGTACTTC. Protein product: CASSEGAGSSYEQYF.

This clone was seen more than once but under ten times. The chain joins TRBV19 to TRBJ2-7; D is perhaps TRBD2 (6 bases). The V gene lost 3 bases and the J gene lost 1 base, with 10 bases spanning the gap. Germline-derived CDR1 and CDR2 are LNHDA and SQIVND (reference sequence). This CDR3 has 14 amino acids. Here the CDR3 reads CASSISGRSYEQYF. The CDR3 region has the DNA TGTGCCAGTAGTATCTCAGGGAGGTCCTACGAGCAGTACTTC.

The genes are TRBV7-9 and TRBJ1-2; no clear D. The CDR3 loop spans 16 amino acids. Germline assignment: CDR1 SEHNR and CDR2 FQNEAQ (reference sequence). Trimming shortened V by 4 bases and J by 0 bases, and 15 bases separated the two germline ends. Here the CDR3 reads CASSYLLAGANYGYTF. The CDR3 DNA reads TGTGCCAGCAGCTACCTGTTAGCCGGAGCTAACTATGGCTACACCTTC.

The rearrangement links TRBV6-1 to TRBJ2-7; 8 bases map to TRBD1. The CDR3 covers 13 residues. The junction had 4 bases not matched to a gene; V was cut back by 5 bases and J by 4 bases. Germline lookup yields CDR1 MNHNS and CDR2 SASEGT. This CDR3 is CASSSDRGYEQYF. The CDR3 coding sequence is TGTGCCAGCAGTTCAGACAGGGGATACGAGCAGTACTTC.

J is TRBJ1-3 and V is TRBV5-4, with 8 bases matching TRBD1. The CDR3 contains 16 residues. With V trimmed by 0 bases and J by 4 bases, 6 bases remained unmatched. From germline, CDR1 is SGHNT and CDR2 YYREEE (reference sequence). CDR3 coding DNA: TGTGCCAGCAGCTTGGCCCCAGGGGGCGCAGGAAACACCATATATTTT. Translation gives CASSLAPGGAGNTIYF.

This clone was found a few times. The rearrangement joins TRBV4-3 to TRBJ2-7; 8 bases line up with TRBD1. The V segment lost 4 bases and the J segment 4 bases; nucleotides outside the gene matches: 15. CDR3 size: 17 residues. Germline CDR1 LGHNA, CDR2 YSLEER. The chain's CDR3 is CASSLTRLGQGRYEQYF. Here the CDR3 DNA reads TGCGCCAGCAGCCTCACACGGCTAGGACAGGGACGGTACGAGCAGTACTTC.

The chain links TRBV5-8 to TRBJ2-7, with 7 bases aligning to TRBD2. Looked up from germline, CDR1 is SGHTS and CDR2 is YDEGEE. The V and J ends lost 2 bases and 4 bases, in that order; junction bases with no gene match: 24. CDR3 size: 20 residues. CDR3 amino acids: CASSFGRSGAALSGRYEQYF. The DNA of the CDR3 is TGTGCCAGCAGCTTTGGGCGAAGCGGGGCTGCCCTAAGTGGCAGGTACGAGCAGTACTTC.

The chain links TRBV11-2 to TRBJ1-4; D perhaps matches TRBD1 (6 bases). From germline, CDR1 is SGHAT and CDR2 FQNNGV. The CDR3 sequence is 14 residues long. The V gene lost 0 bases and the J gene lost 8 bases, with 10 bases spanning the gap. The CDR3 DNA reads TGTGCCAGCAGCTTAGAAAACAGGGAGGAAAAACTGTTTTTT. Amino acids: CASSLENREEKLFF.

This chain links TRBV28 with TRBJ2-2, with D possibly TRBD1 on 6 matching bases. This CDR3 has 14 residues. CDR1 and CDR2 from the germline V gene are MDHEN and SYDVKM. The V gene lost 11 bases and the J gene lost 4 bases, with 17 bases spanning the gap. CDR3 nucleotide sequence: TGTGCCGCGTTAACAGGGTCGGGCACCGGGGAGCTGTTTTTT. Translation gives CAALTGSGTGELFF.